This TCR beta chain is from a study of metastatic and nonmetastatic thyroid tumors. Study background: Repertoire data that came from the blood and tumor or nodule tissue of malignant and benign thyroid patients were compared.

Authors' processing steps: CDR3 was compared across clinicopathological groups, and the resulting differences were used to build a distant-metastasis classifier for papillary thyroid cancer. TCRdb re-called clones via MiXCR from the PCR reads. The V and J calls shown here were made by TCRdb, not taken from the authors' results. The sample contains tens of thousands of clones, around 13% of which appear only once. This clone occurred many times. Each patient went into thyroid surgery without having received any treatment. The CDR3 extends over 16 amino acids. From germline, CDR1 is MNHNS and CDR2 SASEGT. V lost 6 bases to trimming and J lost 7 bases; unmatched junction nucleotides: 16.

Sequencing was carried out using tumor tissue. This sequence joins TRBV6-1 and TRBJ2-7; TRBD1 matches at 9 bases. This TCR was recovered from a female donor with papillary thyroid cancer or a benign thyroid nodule (not recorded which). Some clones in this sample may be carry-over from other donors' samples. CDR3 loop: CASSEQGAAHPGEQYF. In nucleotides, the CDR3 is TGTGCCAGCAGCGAACAGGGGGCGGCTCACCCAGGGGAGCAGTACTTC.